This TCR beta chain was recovered during a study of shared clonotypes between healthy human individuals. Sequencing used immunoSEQ multiplex PCR; TCRdb keeps in-frame clones, though not all of them. Of some 1 million clones listed, roughly 80% are singletons. This CDR3 comprises 15 residues. Germline V gene lookup returns CDR1 MNHEY and CDR2 SVGAGI. Losses at the gene ends were 5 bases for V and 0 bases for J; bases not matched to a gene: 6. The gene calls are TRBV6-5 and TRBJ2-7; 8 bases agree with TRBD1. The receptor's source is a man aged 18 to 29 in good health. Material for sequencing was memory CD4+ T cells sorted from blood. Noted subset: CD45RA-negative fraction. The CDR3 coding sequence is TGTGCCAGCAGTAACGGACAGGGTCTCTCCTACGAGCAGTACTTC. Translation gives CASSNGQGLSYEQYF.